This is a list of T cell receptor beta chains from one sample in a study of blood T cell repertoires in COVID-19. Sequenced by immunoSEQ multiplex PCR; TCRdb stores in-frame clones only, minus some. The profile covers fewer than 350,000 clones, with more than 75% appearing a single time and under 3% taken by the ten largest. Sequenced sample: PBMCs or T cells enriched from blood (not recorded which). The receptors shown here come from a woman aged 35 to 49 with acute COVID-19. CDR3s include the opening cysteine and the closing phenylalanine or tryptophan. Fields, in order: clone size, CDR3 length, V gene, CDR3 protein. Rows may omit the clone size; those that give it use once, few, many or a size class.

.	17	TRBV18	CASSPLFGTGPQAEQFF
.	16	TRBV2	CASRPAVLAVTGELFF
.	15	TRBV2	CASSGAGGIKETQYF
.	15	TRBV4-1	CASSPGRGGSYEQYF
.	13	TRBV2	CASRGQTITEAFF
.	12	TRBV5-5	CASSFVNTEAFF
.	15	TRBV11-3	CASSRRGGNTDTQYF
.	14	TRBV3-1/TRBV3-2	CASSRRGVTGELFF
once	12	TRBV10-3	CANRGSGNTIYF
few	14	TRBV28	CASHSTGSGNTIYF
.	17	TRBV5-8	CASSLGPSGGRSETQYF
.	14	TRBV19	CASTQGLFNSPLHF
.	17	TRBV4-1	CASSQRTGEGHRETQYF
.	16	TRBV28	CASSRHAPSTNEKLFF
.	12	TRBV28	CASSLASPGAFF
.	15	TRBV6-5	CASRAFSAGDNEQFF
.	13	TRBV4-1	CASSQGGDQPQHF
few	11	TRBV20-1	CSAPRVTEQYF
.	14	TRBV29-1	CSVEGNSFYTEAFF
.	14	TRBV18	CASYLDRLNTEAFF
.	16	TRBV5-6	CASAGTTGLPGNTIYF
.	13	TRBV5-3	CARRTGRTNEQYF
.	15	TRBV6-2/TRBV6-3	CASSYGGGEAYEQYF
.	16	TRBV11-3	CASSLGGVARVNEQFF
few	13	TRBV6-2/TRBV6-3	CASSPTGDYGYTF
.	18	TRBV18	CASSPTGGSATSTDTQYF
.	14	TRBV29-1	CSVGREGVNTEAFF
once	14	TRBV7-6	CASSRQGVAEKLFF
.	14	TRBV5-1	CASRSGNSYNEQFF
.	15	TRBV7-2	CASSLGGGARTEAFF
few	15	TRBV2	CASSLTGMGSYEQYF
.	14	TRBV19	CASSIRSGTDGYTF
once	14	TRBV13	CASSSAGSYYGYTF
.	14	TRBV5-6	CASSWGTANQPQHF
.	11	TRBV30	CAMQGRAEAFF